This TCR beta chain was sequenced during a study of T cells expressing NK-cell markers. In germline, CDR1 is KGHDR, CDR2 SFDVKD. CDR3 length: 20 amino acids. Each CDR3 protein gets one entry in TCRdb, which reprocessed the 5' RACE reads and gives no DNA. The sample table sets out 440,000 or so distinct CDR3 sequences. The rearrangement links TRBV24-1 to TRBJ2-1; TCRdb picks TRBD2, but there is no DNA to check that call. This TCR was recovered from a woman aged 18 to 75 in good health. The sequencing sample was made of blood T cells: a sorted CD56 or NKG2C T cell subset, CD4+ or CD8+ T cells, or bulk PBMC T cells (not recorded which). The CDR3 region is CATSDPISAGLAGGNNEQFF.